A selection of T cell receptor beta chains follows, all from one sample in a study of identical twins. TCRdb re-derived calls from the 5' RACE reads in MiXCR, one entry per CDR3 protein. The sample lists 1.5 million to 2 million distinct CDR3 sequences, 32% occurring once. The sample comprised cord blood. The receptors were sampled from a newborn girl in good health. Each CDR3 is given with its conserved first and last residue. A D gene is named only where the DNA matches it firmly. Not every row has a clone size; where given, it reads once, few, many or a size class.

j_call: TRBJ2-5
d_call: -
clone_size: few
v_call: TRBV5-6
cdr3_aa: CASSFVHETQYF
cdr3_nt: TGTGCCAGCAGCTTTGTACATGAGACCCAGTACTTC

j_call: TRBJ1-1
d_call: TRBD1
clone_size: -
v_call: TRBV20-1
cdr3_aa: CSAHYRDRGTEAFF
cdr3_nt: TGCAGTGCCCATTACCGGGACAGGGGGACTGAAGCTTTCTTT

j_call: TRBJ1-6
d_call: TRBD1
clone_size: few
v_call: TRBV2
cdr3_aa: CATAVYWDRANSPLHF
cdr3_nt: TGTGCCACCGCCGTGTATTGGGACAGGGCCAATTCACCCCTCCACTTT

j_call: TRBJ1-1
d_call: -
clone_size: -
v_call: TRBV20-1
cdr3_aa: CSARAWGEVANTEAFF
cdr3_nt: TGCAGTGCTAGAGCTTGGGGGGAGGTAGCGAACACTGAAGCTTTCTTT

j_call: TRBJ2-5
d_call: -
clone_size: few
v_call: TRBV7-7
cdr3_aa: CASSLAEGQETQYF
cdr3_nt: TGTGCTAGCAGCTTAGCGGAAGGGCAAGAGACCCAGTACTTC

j_call: TRBJ1-4
d_call: -
clone_size: -
v_call: TRBV12-3/TRBV12-4
cdr3_aa: CASSLAQANEKLFF
cdr3_nt: TGTGCCAGCAGTTTAGCTCAGGCCAATGAAAAACTGTTTTTT

j_call: TRBJ1-5
d_call: TRBD1
clone_size: -
v_call: TRBV20-1
cdr3_aa: CSAEDRGSNQPQHF
cdr3_nt: TGCAGTGCTGAGGACAGGGGTAGCAATCAGCCCCAGCATTTT

j_call: TRBJ2-4
d_call: -
clone_size: -
v_call: TRBV5-1
cdr3_aa: CASSEDREINIQYF
cdr3_nt: TGCGCCAGCAGCGAGGACCGGGAGATAAACATTCAGTACTTC

j_call: TRBJ2-6
d_call: -
clone_size: -
v_call: TRBV10-2
cdr3_aa: CASSDDGAGANVLTF
cdr3_nt: TGCGCCAGCAGTGATGATGGGGCTGGGGCCAACGTCCTGACTTTC

j_call: TRBJ1-3
d_call: TRBD1
clone_size: -
v_call: TRBV27
cdr3_aa: CASRSGQGAGNTIYF
cdr3_nt: TGTGCCAGCAGATCGGGACAGGGGGCTGGAAACACCATATATTTT

j_call: TRBJ1-1
d_call: -
clone_size: -
v_call: TRBV24-1
cdr3_aa: CATSDSGNTEAFF
cdr3_nt: TGTGCCACCAGTGATTCAGGGAACACTGAAGCTTTCTTT

j_call: TRBJ2-7
d_call: -
clone_size: -
v_call: TRBV7-6
cdr3_aa: CASSPYHRRDYEQYF
cdr3_nt: TGTGCCAGCAGCCCCTATCACCGGCGGGACTACGAGCAGTACTTC

j_call: TRBJ2-1
d_call: TRBD1
clone_size: few
v_call: TRBV3-1
cdr3_aa: CASSPLAGQGRSEQFF
cdr3_nt: TGTGCCAGCAGCCCTTTGGCGGGACAGGGTAGGAGTGAGCAGTTCTTC

j_call: TRBJ1-6
d_call: -
clone_size: -
v_call: TRBV7-9
cdr3_aa: CASSLGLLNSPLHF
cdr3_nt: TGTGCCAGCAGCTTAGGACTGCTTAATTCACCCCTCCACTTT

j_call: TRBJ2-2
d_call: -
clone_size: -
v_call: TRBV2
cdr3_aa: CASSGTDDTGELFF
cdr3_nt: TGTGCCAGCAGTGGGACAGATGACACCGGGGAGCTGTTTTTT

j_call: TRBJ2-3
d_call: TRBD2
clone_size: few
v_call: TRBV20-1
cdr3_aa: CSARKTSGADTQYF
cdr3_nt: TGCAGTGCTAGAAAGACTAGCGGGGCTGATACGCAGTATTTT

j_call: TRBJ1-5
d_call: TRBD1
clone_size: -
v_call: TRBV20-1
cdr3_aa: CSARGGGQGSWSNQPQHF
cdr3_nt: TGCAGTGCTAGAGGAGGGGGACAGGGAAGTTGGAGCAATCAGCCCCAGCATTTT

j_call: TRBJ2-5
d_call: -
clone_size: -
v_call: TRBV5-6
cdr3_aa: CASSKGRGGVETQYF
cdr3_nt: TGTGCCAGCAGCAAGGGCAGGGGAGGAGTGGAGACCCAGTACTTC

j_call: TRBJ2-7
d_call: TRBD2
clone_size: many
v_call: TRBV5-1
cdr3_aa: CASSFSGGSYEQYF
cdr3_nt: TGTGCCAGCAGTTTTAGCGGGGGATCCTACGAGCAGTACTTC

j_call: TRBJ2-5
d_call: TRBD2
clone_size: few
v_call: TRBV12-3/TRBV12-4
cdr3_aa: CASKRTSGRNEQYF
cdr3_nt: TGTGCCAGCAAACGGACTAGCGGGAGGAATGAGCAGTACTTC

j_call: TRBJ1-5
d_call: -
clone_size: -
v_call: TRBV2
cdr3_aa: CASSEPSNQPQHF
cdr3_nt: TGTGCCAGCAGCGAACCTAGCAATCAGCCCCAGCATTTT

j_call: TRBJ2-4
d_call: -
clone_size: -
v_call: TRBV7-9
cdr3_aa: CASSTKGGDIQYF
cdr3_nt: TGTGCCAGCAGCACCAAAGGTGGAGACATTCAGTACTTC

j_call: TRBJ1-2
d_call: -
clone_size: -
v_call: TRBV12-3/TRBV12-4
cdr3_aa: CASSSSRAGYTF
cdr3_nt: TGTGCCAGCAGTTCTAGTAGGGCTGGCTACACCTTC

j_call: TRBJ2-2
d_call: TRBD2
clone_size: -
v_call: TRBV12-3/TRBV12-4
cdr3_aa: CASSFGTRSGELFF
cdr3_nt: TGTGCCAGCAGTTTTGGGACTAGATCCGGGGAGCTGTTTTTT

j_call: TRBJ1-4
d_call: TRBD1
clone_size: -
v_call: TRBV7-9
cdr3_aa: CASSGGQVFEKLFF
cdr3_nt: TGTGCCAGCAGCGGGGGACAGGTTTTCGAAAAACTGTTTTTT

j_call: TRBJ1-5
d_call: -
clone_size: -
v_call: TRBV3-1
cdr3_aa: CASSQDYSHQPQHF
cdr3_nt: TGTGCCAGCAGCCAAGATTACAGTCATCAGCCCCAGCATTTT

j_call: TRBJ2-1
d_call: TRBD2
clone_size: many
v_call: TRBV27
cdr3_aa: CASSYLAGGQNEQFF
cdr3_nt: TGTGCCAGCAGTTATCTAGCGGGGGGGCAGAATGAGCAGTTCTTC

j_call: TRBJ1-1
d_call: TRBD1
clone_size: -
v_call: TRBV5-1
cdr3_aa: CASSLRDRVGRAEAFF
cdr3_nt: TGCGCCAGCAGCCTCCGGGACAGGGTTGGTCGGGCTGAAGCTTTCTTT

j_call: TRBJ2-3
d_call: TRBD2
clone_size: -
v_call: TRBV29-1
cdr3_aa: CSVGTRLPHTQYF
cdr3_nt: TGCAGCGTGGGGACTAGACTCCCACATACGCAGTATTTT

j_call: TRBJ2-7
d_call: TRBD2
clone_size: many
v_call: TRBV6-1
cdr3_aa: CASRGLAGSYEQYF
cdr3_nt: TGTGCCAGCAGGGGACTAGCGGGCTCCTACGAGCAGTACTTC

j_call: TRBJ2-5
d_call: -
clone_size: -
v_call: TRBV20-1
cdr3_aa: CSAVIAGSETQYF
cdr3_nt: TGCAGTGCTGTGATTGCGGGGTCAGAGACCCAGTACTTC

j_call: TRBJ2-7
d_call: -
clone_size: few
v_call: TRBV20-1
cdr3_aa: CSASRQGLTYEQYF
cdr3_nt: TGCAGTGCTAGTCGTCAGGGGTTAACCTACGAGCAGTACTTC

j_call: TRBJ2-3
d_call: TRBD2
clone_size: -
v_call: TRBV20-1
cdr3_aa: CSARDATGGHGDTQYF
cdr3_nt: TGCAGTGCTAGAGACGCCACGGGAGGGCACGGAGATACGCAGTATTTT

j_call: TRBJ2-4
d_call: -
clone_size: -
v_call: TRBV18
cdr3_aa: CASSPPENIQYF
cdr3_nt: TGTGCCAGCTCACCACCGGAAAACATTCAGTACTTC

j_call: TRBJ2-7
d_call: -
clone_size: few
v_call: TRBV12-3/TRBV12-4
cdr3_aa: CASRPGPAFYEQYF
cdr3_nt: TGTGCCAGCAGGCCGGGACCCGCGTTCTACGAGCAGTACTTC

j_call: TRBJ2-7
d_call: TRBD1
clone_size: -
v_call: TRBV9
cdr3_aa: CASSVWDSHNEQYF
cdr3_nt: TGTGCCAGCAGCGTGTGGGACAGCCACAATGAGCAGTACTTC

j_call: TRBJ1-2
d_call: -
clone_size: -
v_call: TRBV2
cdr3_aa: CASNLDGYGYTF
cdr3_nt: TGTGCCAGCAACCTGGACGGGTATGGCTACACCTTC

j_call: TRBJ1-1
d_call: TRBD1
clone_size: few
v_call: TRBV29-1
cdr3_aa: CSVETGQGLNTEAFF
cdr3_nt: TGCAGCGTCGAGACGGGACAGGGACTGAACACTGAAGCTTTCTTT

j_call: TRBJ2-3
d_call: -
clone_size: -
v_call: TRBV15
cdr3_aa: CATSPWGGIPVDTQYF
cdr3_nt: TGTGCCACCAGCCCCTGGGGGGGCATTCCAGTAGATACGCAGTATTTT

j_call: TRBJ2-7
d_call: -
clone_size: -
v_call: TRBV4-2
cdr3_aa: CASSQDLALYEQYF
cdr3_nt: TGTGCCAGCAGCCAAGATTTGGCACTTTACGAGCAGTACTTC

j_call: TRBJ2-1
d_call: TRBD1
clone_size: few
v_call: TRBV10-3
cdr3_aa: CAISGEGGGNEQFF
cdr3_nt: TGTGCCATCTCCGGGGAAGGGGGCGGGAATGAGCAGTTCTTC

j_call: TRBJ2-5
d_call: TRBD1
clone_size: -
v_call: TRBV20-1
cdr3_aa: CSARSGQGSVETQYF
cdr3_nt: TGCAGTGCTAGATCAGGACAGGGGTCCGTAGAGACCCAGTACTTC

j_call: TRBJ2-3
d_call: -
clone_size: many
v_call: TRBV7-2
cdr3_aa: CASSLSRSRGDTQYF
cdr3_nt: TGTGCCAGCAGCTTATCCCGTAGCCGTGGAGATACGCAGTATTTT

j_call: TRBJ2-4
d_call: TRBD1
clone_size: many
v_call: TRBV4-2
cdr3_aa: CASSQDMGQGGNIQYF
cdr3_nt: TGTGCCAGCAGCCAAGATATGGGACAGGGAGGAAACATTCAGTACTTC

j_call: TRBJ2-3
d_call: -
clone_size: -
v_call: TRBV14
cdr3_aa: CASSQGLGVAQYF
cdr3_nt: TGTGCCAGCAGCCAAGGGCTGGGGGTTGCGCAGTATTTT

j_call: TRBJ1-2
d_call: -
clone_size: -
v_call: TRBV20-1
cdr3_aa: CSARDWRSNYGYTF
cdr3_nt: TGCAGTGCTAGAGATTGGCGATCTAACTATGGCTACACCTTC

j_call: TRBJ2-3
d_call: -
clone_size: once
v_call: TRBV12-3/TRBV12-4
cdr3_aa: CASRPEPGTSFRTDTQYF
cdr3_nt: TGTGCCAGCAGACCCGAGCCCGGGACCTCGTTTCGAACAGATACGCAGTATTTT

j_call: TRBJ1-1
d_call: -
clone_size: -
v_call: TRBV12-3/TRBV12-4
cdr3_aa: CASRNFSTEAFF
cdr3_nt: TGTGCCAGCAGAAATTTCTCTACTGAAGCTTTCTTT

j_call: TRBJ1-5
d_call: -
clone_size: -
v_call: TRBV25-1
cdr3_aa: CASSPPGGANQPQHF
cdr3_nt: TGTGCCAGCAGTCCTCCGGGGGGGGCCAATCAGCCCCAGCATTTT

j_call: TRBJ1-4
d_call: -
clone_size: many
v_call: TRBV10-2
cdr3_aa: CASRGRALEKLFF
cdr3_nt: TGCGCCAGCAGGGGTAGGGCCCTAGAAAAACTGTTTTTT

j_call: TRBJ1-1
d_call: -
clone_size: -
v_call: TRBV6-6
cdr3_aa: CASSYARQLNTEAFF
cdr3_nt: TGTGCCAGCAGTTACGCGAGACAGCTTAACACTGAAGCTTTCTTT

j_call: TRBJ2-7
d_call: -
clone_size: many
v_call: TRBV21-1
cdr3_aa: CASSKALYEQYF
cdr3_nt: TGTGCCAGCAGCAAAGCGCTTTACGAGCAGTACTTC

j_call: TRBJ2-1
d_call: -
clone_size: few
v_call: TRBV24-1
cdr3_aa: CATSDSPPAGFSYNEQFF
cdr3_nt: TGTGCCACCAGTGATTCCCCCCCCGCGGGTTTTTCCTACAATGAGCAGTTCTTC

j_call: TRBJ1-3
d_call: -
clone_size: few
v_call: TRBV29-1
cdr3_aa: CSVERGNTIYF
cdr3_nt: TGCAGCGTTGAAAGGGGAAACACCATATATTTT

j_call: TRBJ2-5
d_call: TRBD2
clone_size: few
v_call: TRBV3-1
cdr3_aa: CASSPVSGGARETQYF
cdr3_nt: TGTGCCAGCAGTCCTGTAAGCGGGGGGGCCCGGGAGACCCAGTACTTC